Listed below are T cell receptor beta chains from one sample, sequenced in a study of blood T cell repertoires in COVID-19. Sequencing used immunoSEQ multiplex PCR; TCRdb keeps in-frame clones, though not all of them. The sample includes some 110,000 clones, 81% of them seen just once. The material sequenced was peripheral blood. The source of these receptors is an elderly man with acute or convalescent COVID-19. The CDR3 runs from the conserved cysteine through the conserved F or W. The D gene is left open where the match is weak. The size field is filled for only some rows; it gives once, few, many or a size class.

clone_size,d_call,v_call,cdr3_aa
once,TRBD2,TRBV27,CASRPPGLLVNEQFF
-,TRBD1,TRBV18,CASSRGTGGQETQYF
-,-,TRBV7-6,CASSLVGLAPEQYF
-,TRBD2,TRBV4-2,CASSQEREYYEQYF
-,-,TRBV7-9,CASTSQSSPSTDTQYF
few,-,TRBV5-1,CASSLTEANYGYTF
-,-,TRBV28,CASSSRGGGLTPLYGYTF
-,-,TRBV5-1,CASSRGSHSGANVLTF
few,-,TRBV10-3,CAIRDSSYNEQFF
-,TRBD2,TRBV10-2,CASSEYPIAGYTDTQYF
-,-,TRBV4-3,CASSQARDYPYEQYF